This entry is about one TCR beta chain. The antigen remains undetermined. This specimen comes from a study of early T cells in non-severe SARS-CoV-2 infection. As for the study in general: Sequencing used unsorted whole-blood bulk RNA, so chains lack pairing.

Broader study findings: Anti-spike CD8 specificities were favored by VDJdb matching, whose results missed private and CD4 specificities.

The CDR3 is 14 amino acids. V lost 1 base, J lost 7 bases, and 11 bases lay in between. CDR1 and CDR2 (germline): SGHTA, FQGNSA. Unique molecular identifier tags were affixed to discrete cDNA molecules. TCRdb re-analysed the 5' RACE reads in MiXCR, keeping a single row per CDR3 protein. The top ten clones hold just over 20% of a sample with about 130,000 distinct CDR3 sequences, 15% of them seen once. This TCR was sampled from an adult who was a healthcare worker with PCR-confirmed SARS-CoV-2 infection or an uninfected control (not recorded which). This chain joins TRBV7-2 and TRBJ2-1; D uncertain. Sequencing was performed on whole blood. CDR3 sequence reads: CASSLVAGPNEQFF. The CDR3 DNA follows: TGTGCCAGCAGCTTAGTTGCAGGCCCAAATGAGCAGTTCTTC.